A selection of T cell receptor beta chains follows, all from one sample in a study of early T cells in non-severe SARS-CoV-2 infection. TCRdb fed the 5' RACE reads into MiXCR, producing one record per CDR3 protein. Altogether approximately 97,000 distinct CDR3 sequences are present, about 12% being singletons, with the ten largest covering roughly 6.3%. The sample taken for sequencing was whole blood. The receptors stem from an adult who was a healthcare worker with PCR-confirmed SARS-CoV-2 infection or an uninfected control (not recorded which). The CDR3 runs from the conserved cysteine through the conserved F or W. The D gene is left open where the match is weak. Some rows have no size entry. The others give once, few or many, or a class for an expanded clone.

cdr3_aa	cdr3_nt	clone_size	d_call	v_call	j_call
CSARDRGRFYEQYF	TGCAGTGCTAGAGATCGAGGCAGATTCTACGAGCAGTACTTC	few	-	TRBV20-1	TRBJ2-7
CASSLARGESYQETQYF	TGTGCCAGCAGTTTGGCTCGGGGGGAGAGTTACCAAGAGACCCAGTACTTC	few	TRBD2	TRBV12-3/TRBV12-4	TRBJ2-5
CASSRDRALNQPQHF	TGTGCCAGCTCGCGGGACAGGGCCCTCAATCAGCCCCAGCATTTT	-	TRBD1	TRBV18	TRBJ1-5
CSARVDSYEQYF	TGCAGTGCTAGAGTGGACTCCTACGAGCAGTACTTC	many	-	TRBV20-1	TRBJ2-7
CASNHGHIYNEQFF	TGTGCCAGCAATCACGGACATATCTACAATGAGCAGTTCTTC	few	-	TRBV12-3/TRBV12-4	TRBJ2-1
CASRLPAGEGELFF	TGTGCCAGCAGGCTTCCAGCGGGAGAAGGGGAGCTGTTTTTT	many	TRBD2	TRBV6-1	TRBJ2-2
CASSEAGQGAYNSPLHF	TGTGCCAGCAGTGAAGCGGGACAGGGGGCCTATAATTCACCCCTCCACTTT	many	TRBD1	TRBV6-1	TRBJ1-6
CASSLVRVPSDSPYNEQFF	TGTGCCAGCAGCTTAGTACGGGTCCCAAGCGACTCGCCCTACAATGAGCAGTTCTTC	many	-	TRBV11-2	TRBJ2-1
CATSRDISGGGVPYEQYF	TGTGCCACCAGCAGAGATATTTCGGGGGGCGGCGTGCCTTACGAGCAGTACTTC	few	-	TRBV15	TRBJ2-7
CASSLAPDTEAFF	TGTGCCAGCAGCTTAGCCCCGGACACTGAAGCTTTCTTT	-	-	TRBV7-2	TRBJ1-1
CAISPWGGELFF	TGTGCCATCAGCCCGTGGGGCGGGGAGCTGTTTTTT	-	-	TRBV10-3	TRBJ2-2
CASSQGRNYGYTF	TGTGCCAGCAGCCAAGGGCGTAACTATGGCTACACCTTC	many	-	TRBV3-1	TRBJ1-2
CASSPGMPGLYNEQFF	TGTGCCAGCAGCCCCGGGATGCCTGGGCTCTACAATGAGCAGTTCTTC	many	-	TRBV7-6	TRBJ2-1
CASVLTGPEQYF	TGTGCCAGCGTATTAACGGGTCCCGAGCAGTACTTC	-	-	TRBV2	TRBJ2-7
CASLALETQYF	TGTGCCAGCCTGGCTCTAGAGACCCAGTACTTC	-	-	TRBV7-9	TRBJ2-5
CASSSVRAVREQYF	TGTGCCAGCAGCTCCGTCCGGGCCGTGAGGGAGCAGTACTTC	many	-	TRBV5-6	TRBJ2-7
CASRPPIPGSGTDTQYF	TGTGCCAGCAGGCCCCCTATCCCAGGGTCTGGCACAGATACGCAGTATTTT	few	-	TRBV6-6	TRBJ2-3
CSARGLAGGSNTGELFF	TGCAGTGCTAGAGGACTAGCGGGAGGATCGAACACCGGGGAGCTGTTTTTT	-	TRBD2	TRBV20-1	TRBJ2-2
CASSQNLRDGGNIQYF	TGTGCCAGCAGCCAGAATTTACGGGACGGTGGAAACATTCAGTACTTC	many	-	TRBV4-2	TRBJ2-4
CAWTRLLNYEQYF	TGTGCCTGGACCAGACTCTTAAACTACGAGCAGTACTTC	-	-	TRBV30	TRBJ2-7
CASSPRIISQSREQFF	TGCGCCAGCAGCCCCCGAATAATCTCCCAATCGAGGGAGCAGTTCTTC	-	-	TRBV4-1	TRBJ2-1
CASSLVGCEKLFF	TGTGCCAGCAGTTTAGTTGGGTGCGAAAAACTGTTTTTT	few	-	TRBV12-3/TRBV12-4	TRBJ1-4
CASTAGSGNTEAFF	TGTGCCAGCACCGCAGGGTCAGGGAACACTGAAGCTTTCTTT	few	-	TRBV6-1	TRBJ1-1
CASSLYQGSIEQYF	TGCGCCAGCAGCTTGTACCAGGGTTCCATCGAGCAGTACTTC	many	-	TRBV5-1	TRBJ2-7
CASLLTSGSIDNEQFF	TGTGCCAGCCTTCTAACTAGCGGGAGTATCGACAATGAGCAGTTCTTC	-	TRBD2	TRBV7-9	TRBJ2-1
CASSLSGSGRNEQFF	TGTGCCAGCAGCCTTAGCGGGAGCGGTAGGAATGAGCAGTTCTTC	many	TRBD2	TRBV9	TRBJ2-1
CASSYAGEYNEQFF	TGTGCCAGCAGTTACGCCGGCGAGTACAATGAGCAGTTCTTC	-	-	TRBV6-6	TRBJ2-1
CASTLAGETYNEQFF	TGTGCCAGTACCCTAGCGGGAGAAACCTACAATGAGCAGTTCTTC	many	TRBD2	TRBV19	TRBJ2-1
CASSLFGAAGANVLTF	TGTGCCAGCAGCTTATTCGGGGCGGCTGGGGCCAACGTCCTGACTTTC	many	-	TRBV7-2	TRBJ2-6
CASSQGRSGYLYEQYF	TGTGCCAGCAGCCAAGGAAGAAGCGGGTATCTCTACGAGCAGTACTTC	few	-	TRBV4-2	TRBJ2-7
CASSPPGGENSPLHF	TGTGCCAGCAGCCCACCAGGGGGCGAGAATTCACCCCTCCACTTT	many	TRBD1	TRBV6-1	TRBJ1-6
CASSQGDRTDYEQYF	TGTGCCAGCAGCCAAGGGGACAGGACGGACTACGAGCAGTACTTC	few	TRBD1	TRBV14	TRBJ2-7
CSGSGASGDTQYF	TGCAGTGGGTCCGGGGCTAGCGGAGATACGCAGTATTTT	-	TRBD2	TRBV20-1	TRBJ2-3
CASSDRGEQYF	TGTGCCAGCAGTGACAGGGGCGAGCAGTACTTC	-	TRBD1	TRBV12-3/TRBV12-4	TRBJ2-7
CSAYYTEAFF	TGCAGTGCCTATTACACTGAAGCTTTCTTT	-	-	TRBV20-1	TRBJ1-1
CASSLSSGTLAEQYF	TGCGCCAGCAGCTTGAGCAGCGGGACGCTCGCCGAGCAGTACTTC	many	TRBD2	TRBV5-1	TRBJ2-7
CSVAREGSGTEAFF	TGCAGCGTTGCCAGGGAGGGTTCGGGGACTGAAGCTTTCTTT	few	-	TRBV29-1	TRBJ1-1
CASSSQSANYEQYF	TGCGCCAGCAGCTCCCAGAGCGCTAATTACGAGCAGTACTTC	few	-	TRBV5-1	TRBJ2-7
CASSILPAYGYTF	TGTGCCAGCAGTATTTTACCTGCCTATGGCTACACCTTC	-	-	TRBV12-3/TRBV12-4	TRBJ1-2
CASSARQGPNQPQHF	TGTGCCAGCAGCGCCCGACAGGGACCCAATCAGCCCCAGCATTTT	many	TRBD1	TRBV7-8	TRBJ1-5
CAWTHGGFNQPQHF	TGTGCCTGGACCCATGGGGGGTTCAATCAGCCCCAGCATTTT	-	-	TRBV30	TRBJ1-5
CASSFGAYEQYF	TGTGCCAGCAGTTTCGGGGCCTACGAGCAGTACTTC	-	-	TRBV12-3/TRBV12-4	TRBJ2-7
CASTLGAGDYNEQFF	TGTGCCAGCACTCTGGGAGCGGGAGACTACAATGAGCAGTTCTTC	few	TRBD2	TRBV5-4	TRBJ2-1
CAISEPGSGRNTDTQYF	TGTGCCATCAGTGAGCCGGGGTCCGGGAGGAACACAGATACGCAGTATTTT	few	TRBD2	TRBV10-3	TRBJ2-3
CSARVGAGGDIQYF	TGCAGTGCTAGAGTGGGGGCGGGAGGGGACATTCAGTACTTC	many	TRBD2	TRBV20-1	TRBJ2-4
CASSFSGAWDEKLFF	TGTGCCAGCAGTTTCTCAGGGGCGTGGGATGAAAAACTGTTTTTT	many	-	TRBV28	TRBJ1-4